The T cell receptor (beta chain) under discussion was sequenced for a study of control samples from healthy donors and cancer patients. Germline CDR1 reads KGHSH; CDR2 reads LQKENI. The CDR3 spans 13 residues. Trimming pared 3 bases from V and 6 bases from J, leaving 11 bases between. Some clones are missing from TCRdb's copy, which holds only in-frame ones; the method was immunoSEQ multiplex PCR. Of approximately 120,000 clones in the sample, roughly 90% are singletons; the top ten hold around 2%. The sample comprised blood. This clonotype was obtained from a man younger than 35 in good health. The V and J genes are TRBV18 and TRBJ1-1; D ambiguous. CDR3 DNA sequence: TGTGCCAGCTCACCTTCAGTGCACGCTGAAGCTTTCTTT. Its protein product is CASSPSVHAEAFF.